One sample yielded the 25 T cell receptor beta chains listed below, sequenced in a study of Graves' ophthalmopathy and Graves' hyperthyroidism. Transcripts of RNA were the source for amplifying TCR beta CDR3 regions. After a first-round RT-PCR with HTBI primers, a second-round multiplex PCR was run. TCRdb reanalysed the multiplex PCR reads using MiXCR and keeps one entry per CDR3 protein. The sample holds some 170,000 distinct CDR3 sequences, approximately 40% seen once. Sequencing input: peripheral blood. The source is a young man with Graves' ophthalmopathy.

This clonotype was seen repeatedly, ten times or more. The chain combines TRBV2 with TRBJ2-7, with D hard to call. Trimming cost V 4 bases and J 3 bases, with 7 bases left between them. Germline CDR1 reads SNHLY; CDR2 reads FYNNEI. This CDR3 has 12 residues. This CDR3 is CASSGRIYEQYF. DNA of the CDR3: TGTGCCAGCAGTGGACGGATCTACGAGCAGTACTTC.

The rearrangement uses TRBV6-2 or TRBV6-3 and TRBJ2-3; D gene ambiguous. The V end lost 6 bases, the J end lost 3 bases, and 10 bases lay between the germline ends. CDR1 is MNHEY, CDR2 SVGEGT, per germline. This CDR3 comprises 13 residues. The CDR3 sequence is CASRRRSTDTQYF. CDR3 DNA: TGTGCCAGCAGGCGTCGGAGTACAGATACGCAGTATTTT.

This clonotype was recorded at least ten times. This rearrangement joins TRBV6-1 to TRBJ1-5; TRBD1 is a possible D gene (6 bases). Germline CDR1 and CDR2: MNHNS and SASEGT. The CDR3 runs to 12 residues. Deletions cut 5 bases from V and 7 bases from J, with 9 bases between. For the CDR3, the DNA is TGTGCCAGCAGTAAACAGGGCCAGCCCCAGCATTTT. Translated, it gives CASSKQGQPQHF.

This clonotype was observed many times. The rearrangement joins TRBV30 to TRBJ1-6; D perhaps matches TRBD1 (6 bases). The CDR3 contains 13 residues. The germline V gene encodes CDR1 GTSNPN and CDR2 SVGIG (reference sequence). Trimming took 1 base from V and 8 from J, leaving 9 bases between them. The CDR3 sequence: CAWSGSGDSPLHF. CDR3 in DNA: TGTGCCTGGAGTGGATCAGGGGATTCACCCCTCCACTTT. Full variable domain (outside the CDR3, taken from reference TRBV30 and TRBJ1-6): SQTIHQWPATLVQPVGSPLSLECTVEGTSNPNLYWYRQAAGRGLQLLFYSVGIGQISSEVPQNLSASRPQDRQFILSSKKLLLSDSGFYLCAWSGSGDSPLHFGNGTRLTVT.

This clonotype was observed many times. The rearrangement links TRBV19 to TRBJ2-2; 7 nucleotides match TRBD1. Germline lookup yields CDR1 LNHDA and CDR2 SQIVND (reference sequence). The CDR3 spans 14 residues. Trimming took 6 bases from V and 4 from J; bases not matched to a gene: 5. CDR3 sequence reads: CASRRGQGTGELFF. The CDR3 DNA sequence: TGTGCCAGTAGAAGGGGGCAGGGCACCGGGGAGCTGTTTTTT.

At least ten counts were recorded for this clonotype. The CDR3 coding sequence is TGTGCCGCAAGGGACAGTTCCTCCTCTGGGGCCAACGTCCTGACTTTC. Translation: CAARDSSSSGANVLTF. The chain recombines TRBV28 with TRBJ2-6, with TRBD1 identical over 7 bases. There are 16 residues in the CDR3. Per the germline V gene, CDR1 is MDHEN and CDR2 is SYDVKM. V lost 11 bases to trimming and J lost 0 bases; unmatched junction nucleotides: 10.

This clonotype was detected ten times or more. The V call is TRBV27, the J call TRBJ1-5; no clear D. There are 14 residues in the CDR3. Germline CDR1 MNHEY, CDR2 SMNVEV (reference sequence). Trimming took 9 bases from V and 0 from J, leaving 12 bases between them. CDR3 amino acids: CASPDNYSNQPQHF. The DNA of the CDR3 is TGTGCCAGTCCAGATAACTATAGCAATCAGCCCCAGCATTTT.

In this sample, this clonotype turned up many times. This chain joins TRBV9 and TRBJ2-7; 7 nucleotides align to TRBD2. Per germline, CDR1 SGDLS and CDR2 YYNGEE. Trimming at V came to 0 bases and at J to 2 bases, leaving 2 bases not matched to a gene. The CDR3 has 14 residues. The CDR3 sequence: CASSVGGGPYEQYF. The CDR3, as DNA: TGTGCCAGCAGCGTAGGCGGGGGACCCTACGAGCAGTACTTC.

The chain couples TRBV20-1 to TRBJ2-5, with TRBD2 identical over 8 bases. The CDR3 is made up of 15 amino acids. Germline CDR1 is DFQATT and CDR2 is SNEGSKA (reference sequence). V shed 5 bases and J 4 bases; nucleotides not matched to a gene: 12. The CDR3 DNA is TGCAGTGCTCCGTTTAGCGGGAATAGGGTAGAGACCCAGTACTTC. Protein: CSAPFSGNRVETQYF.

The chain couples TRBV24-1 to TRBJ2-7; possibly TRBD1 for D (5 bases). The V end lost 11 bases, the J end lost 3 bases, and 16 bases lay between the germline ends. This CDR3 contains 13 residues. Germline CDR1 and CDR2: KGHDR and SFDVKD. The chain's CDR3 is CASTQGENYEQYF. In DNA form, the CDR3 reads TGTGCCAGCACCCAGGGCGAAAACTACGAGCAGTACTTC.

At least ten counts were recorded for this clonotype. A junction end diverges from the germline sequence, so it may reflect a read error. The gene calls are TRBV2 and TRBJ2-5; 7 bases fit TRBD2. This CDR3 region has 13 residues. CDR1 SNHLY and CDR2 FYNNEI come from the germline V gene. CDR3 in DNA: TGTGCCAGCAGTCCCCTGGGGGGGGAGACCCAGCACTTC. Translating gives CASSPLGGETQHF.

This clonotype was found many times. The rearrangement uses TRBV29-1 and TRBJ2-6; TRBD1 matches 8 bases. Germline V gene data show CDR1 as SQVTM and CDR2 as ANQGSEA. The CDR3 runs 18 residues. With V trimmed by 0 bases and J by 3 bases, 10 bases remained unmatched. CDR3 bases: TGCAGCGTTGAAGAGTGGGGGCAGGGGGCAGGTGGGGCCAACGTCCTGACTTTC. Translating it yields CSVEEWGQGAGGANVLTF.

CDR3: CASSTPGQGNTGELFF. The CDR3, as DNA: TGTGCCAGCAGCACCCCGGGACAGGGTAACACCGGGGAGCTGTTTTTT. V gene TRBV9 combines with J gene TRBJ2-2; 9 bases agree with TRBD1. Germline V CDR1 and CDR2: SGDLS, YYNGEE. J lost 2 bases, V lost 4 bases, and 6 bases had no gene match. The CDR3 covers 16 residues.

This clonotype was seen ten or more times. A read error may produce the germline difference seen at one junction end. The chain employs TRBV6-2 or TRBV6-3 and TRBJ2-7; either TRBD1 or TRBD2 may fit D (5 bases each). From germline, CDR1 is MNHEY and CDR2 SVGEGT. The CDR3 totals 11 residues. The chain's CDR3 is CASSWGYAQYF. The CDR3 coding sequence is TGTGCCAGCAGTTGGGGGTACGCGCAGTACTTC.

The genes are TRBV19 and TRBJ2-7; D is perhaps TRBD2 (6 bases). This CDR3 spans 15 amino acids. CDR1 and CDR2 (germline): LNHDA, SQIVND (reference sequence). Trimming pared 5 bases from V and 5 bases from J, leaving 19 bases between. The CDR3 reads CASSPIREPRNEQYF. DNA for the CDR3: TGTGCCAGTAGTCCCATTCGGGAGCCACGTAACGAGCAGTACTTC.

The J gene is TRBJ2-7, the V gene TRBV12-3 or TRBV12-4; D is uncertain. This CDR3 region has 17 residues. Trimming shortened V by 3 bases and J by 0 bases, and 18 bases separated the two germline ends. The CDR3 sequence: CASSFGFGSPSSYEQYF. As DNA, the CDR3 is TGTGCCAGCAGTTTTGGTTTTGGGTCACCCAGCTCCTACGAGCAGTACTTC.

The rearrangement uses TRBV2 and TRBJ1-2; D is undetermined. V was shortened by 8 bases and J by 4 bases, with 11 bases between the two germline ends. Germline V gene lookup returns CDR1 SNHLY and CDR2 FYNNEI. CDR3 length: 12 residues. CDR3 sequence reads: CASYEWGYGYTF. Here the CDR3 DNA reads TGTGCCAGCTATGAGTGGGGCTATGGCTACACCTTC.

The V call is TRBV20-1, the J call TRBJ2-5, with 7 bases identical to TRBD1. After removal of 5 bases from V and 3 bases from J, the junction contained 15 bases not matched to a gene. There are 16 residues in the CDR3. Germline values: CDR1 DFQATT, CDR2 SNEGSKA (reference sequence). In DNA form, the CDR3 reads TGCAGTGCTTCCTGGCCCCGCAGGGGGTGGGAAGAGACCCAGTACTTC. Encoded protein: CSASWPRRGWEETQYF.

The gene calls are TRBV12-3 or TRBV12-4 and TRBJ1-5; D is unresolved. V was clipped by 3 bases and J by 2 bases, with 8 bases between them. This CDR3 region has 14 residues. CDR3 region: CASSFDIGNQPQHF. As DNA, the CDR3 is TGTGCCAGCAGTTTTGACATTGGCAATCAGCCCCAGCATTTT.

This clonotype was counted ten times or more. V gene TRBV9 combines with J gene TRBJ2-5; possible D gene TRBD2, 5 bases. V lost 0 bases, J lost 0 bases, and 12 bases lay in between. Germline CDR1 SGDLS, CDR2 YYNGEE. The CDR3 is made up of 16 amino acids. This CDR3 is CASSVGGNRYQETQYF. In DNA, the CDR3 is TGTGCCAGCAGCGTAGGAGGGAACCGGTACCAAGAGACCCAGTACTTC.

The CDR3 region has the DNA TGTGCCAGCAGTAGAGACAGGTCCTACGAGCAGTACTTC. Protein sequence: CASSRDRSYEQYF. The chain recombines TRBV6-2 or TRBV6-3 with TRBJ2-7; D is possibly TRBD1 (6 bases). Germline V CDR1 and CDR2: MNHEY, SVGEGT. The CDR3 contains 13 residues. V lost 5 bases and J lost 1, with 9 bases in between.

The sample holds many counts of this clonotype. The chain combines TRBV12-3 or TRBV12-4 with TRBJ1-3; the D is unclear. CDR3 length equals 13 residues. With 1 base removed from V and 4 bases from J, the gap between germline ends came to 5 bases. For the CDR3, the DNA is TGTGCCAGCAGTTTAGACGGGGGAAACACCATATATTTT. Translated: CASSLDGGNTIYF.

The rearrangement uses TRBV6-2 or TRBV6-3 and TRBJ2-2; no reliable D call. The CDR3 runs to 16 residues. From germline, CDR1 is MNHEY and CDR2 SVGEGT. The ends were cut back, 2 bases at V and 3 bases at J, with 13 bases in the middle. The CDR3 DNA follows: TGTGCCAGCAGTTACCGCAAGGAGTGGCACACCGGGGAGCTGTTTTTT. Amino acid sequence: CASSYRKEWHTGELFF.

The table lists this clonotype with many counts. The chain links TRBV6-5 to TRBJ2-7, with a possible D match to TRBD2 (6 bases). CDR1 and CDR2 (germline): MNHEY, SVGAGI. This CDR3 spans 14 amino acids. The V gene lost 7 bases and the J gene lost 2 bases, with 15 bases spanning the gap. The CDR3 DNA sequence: TGTGCCAGCACCCACGGAACGGGAGCCTACGAGCAGTACTTC. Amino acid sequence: CASTHGTGAYEQYF.

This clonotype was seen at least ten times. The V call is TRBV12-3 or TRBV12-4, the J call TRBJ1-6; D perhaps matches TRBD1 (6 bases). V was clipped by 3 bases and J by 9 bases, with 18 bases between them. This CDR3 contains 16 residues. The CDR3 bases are TGTGCCAGCAGTTTGACCGCACAGGGTTCCGGTTCACCCCTCCACTTT. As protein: CASSLTAQGSGSPLHF.